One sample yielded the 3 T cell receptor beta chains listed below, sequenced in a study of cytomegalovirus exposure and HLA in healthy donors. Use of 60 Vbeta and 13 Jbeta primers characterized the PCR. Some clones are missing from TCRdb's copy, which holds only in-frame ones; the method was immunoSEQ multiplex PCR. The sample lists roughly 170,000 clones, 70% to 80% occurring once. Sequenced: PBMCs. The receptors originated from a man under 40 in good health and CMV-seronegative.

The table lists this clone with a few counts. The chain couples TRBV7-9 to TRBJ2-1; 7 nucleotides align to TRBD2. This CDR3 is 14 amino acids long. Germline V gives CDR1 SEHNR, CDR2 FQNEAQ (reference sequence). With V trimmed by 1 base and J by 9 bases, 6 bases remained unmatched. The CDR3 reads CASSLGDYHTEQFF. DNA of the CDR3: TGTGCCAGCAGCTTAGGGGACTACCATACTGAGCAGTTCTTC.

CDR3 loop: CASSSSPGGAYEQYF. In DNA form, the CDR3 reads TGTGCCAGCAGTTCCAGCCCAGGAGGGGCCTACGAGCAGTACTTC. The J gene is TRBJ2-7, the V gene TRBV28, with D tentatively TRBD2 (6 bases). V shed 4 bases and J shed 2 bases, with 15 bases lying between them. The V gene's germline CDR1 is MDHEN and CDR2 SYDVKM. The CDR3 runs 15 residues.

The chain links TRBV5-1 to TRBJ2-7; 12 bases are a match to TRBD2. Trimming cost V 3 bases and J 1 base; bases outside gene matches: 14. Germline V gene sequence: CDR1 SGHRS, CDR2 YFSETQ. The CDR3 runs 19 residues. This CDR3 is CASSWQWPTSGSLSYEQYF. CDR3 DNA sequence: TGCGCCAGCAGCTGGCAATGGCCGACTAGCGGGAGCCTGTCCTACGAGCAGTACTTC.